These 17 T cell receptor beta chains were sequenced from one sample in a study of CD8+ T cells in alopecia areata. Described treatment: oral pan-JAK inhibitor, 5-10 mg twice daily. cDNA reverse transcribed from extracted RNA served as the sequencing template. Generated by immunoSEQ multiplex PCR, the TCRdb table keeps only in-frame clones and is missing some. The data hold roughly 210,000 clones, with roughly 40% observed a single time. Here the sequenced sample was CD4+ T cells sorted from blood, taken at roughly week 38, from a patient treated with tofacitinib. These receptors were taken from a human donor with alopecia areata.

The chain recombines TRBV10-3 with TRBJ2-7; D ambiguous. Trimming took off 0 bases at V and 6 bases at J, with 9 bases between the two ends. The germline gives CDR1 ENHRY, CDR2 SYGVKD. The CDR3 sequence is 13 residues long. CDR3 in DNA: TGTGCCATCAGTGAGTCGAATTTGGGCGAGCAGTACTTC. It is translated as CAISESNLGEQYF.

The CDR3 is CASSSASGSAYQETQYF. CDR3 DNA: TGTGCCAGCAGCTCGGCTAGCGGGAGCGCGTACCAAGAGACCCAGTACTTC. V and J are TRBV5-6 and TRBJ2-5, with TRBD2 matching over 10 bases. Germline V lookup: CDR1 SGHDT, CDR2 YYEEEE. The length of the CDR3 is 17 residues. With V trimmed by 3 bases and J by 0 bases, 8 bases remained unmatched.

With respect to this clone: This CDR3 is also generated by other DNA sequences in the sample. The rearrangement links TRBV7-9 to TRBJ1-1; the D is unclear. The CDR3 is made up of 13 amino acids. V was clipped by 1 base and J by 0 bases, with 3 bases between them. Germline V gives CDR1 SEHNR, CDR2 FQNEAQ (reference sequence). The CDR3 region is CASSLEVNTEAFF. CDR3 coding DNA: TGTGCCAGCAGCTTAGAGGTGAACACTGAAGCTTTCTTT. The whole variable domain, remainder taken from reference TRBV7-9 and TRBJ1-1, is DTGVSQNPRHKITKRGQNVTFRCDPISEHNRLYWYRQTLGQGPEFLTYFQNEAQLEKSRLLSDRFSAERPKGSFSTLEIQRTEQGDSAMYLCASSLEVNTEAFFGQGTRLTVV.

This clone came up a few times. This sequence joins TRBV29-1 and TRBJ2-2, with a tentative D call TRBD1 (8 bases). The CDR3 has 14 residues. Germline V gene sequence: CDR1 SQVTM, CDR2 ANQGSEA. V lost 5 bases and J 5 bases, leaving 15 bases between the germline ends. CDR3 DNA: TGCAGCGTTCAAGCGGGACAGGCGACCGGGGAGCTGTTTTTT. This sequence encodes CSVQAGQATGELFF.

This clone was detected ten times or more. The J gene is TRBJ2-6, the V gene TRBV5-4; perhaps TRBD2 as D (5 bases). Germline V gene data show CDR1 as SGHNT and CDR2 as YYREEE (reference sequence). The CDR3 consists of 15 residues. V was cut by 4 bases and J by 3 bases, with 11 bases left in between. CDR3 DNA sequence: TGTGCCAGCAGCCTCGCTCGGGGTGGGGCCAACGTCCTGACTTTC. Encoded protein: CASSLARGGANVLTF.

This clone was picked up a small number of times. The chain uses TRBV29-1 and TRBJ1-4; D unresolved. V was pared by 4 bases and J by 8 bases, with 8 bases between. Germline V gene data show CDR1 as SQVTM and CDR2 as ANQGSEA. The CDR3 totals 11 residues. CDR3 DNA sequence: TGCAGCGTTGTGCGGAGCGAAAAACTGTTTTTT. Amino acid sequence: CSVVRSEKLFF. The full variable domain, completed using reference TRBV29-1 and TRBJ1-4, is SAVISQKPSRDICQRGTSLTIQCQVDSQVTMMFWYRQQPGQSLTLIATANQGSEATYESGFVIDKFPISRPNLTFSTLTVSNMSPEDSSIYLCSVVRSEKLFFGSGTQLSVL.

V gene TRBV6-6 combines with J gene TRBJ2-7; maybe TRBD1 (6 bases). Germline V gives CDR1 MNHNY, CDR2 SVGAGI (reference sequence). The V end lost 4 bases, the J end lost 4 bases, and 14 bases lay between the germline ends. The CDR3 sequence is 14 residues long. The CDR3 DNA sequence: TGTGCCAGCAGTTTGGTACAGGGTGAGTACGAGCAGTACTTC. This translates into CASSLVQGEYEQYF.

The chain recombines TRBV20-1 with TRBJ2-7; no firm D call. The CDR3 spans 11 residues. Germline V CDR1 and CDR2: DFQATT, SNEGSKA (reference sequence). In DNA form, the CDR3 reads TGCAGCTCGCTAACCTCCTACGAGCAGTACTTC. Translated: CSSLTSYEQYF.

This chain connects TRBV27 to TRBJ2-2; 10 bases line up with TRBD2. The CDR3 loop spans 20 amino acids. Germline CDR1 reads MNHEY; CDR2 reads SMNVEV (reference sequence). With 0 bases clipped from V and 0 bases from J, the junction kept 10 bases outside the gene matches. Here the CDR3 reads CASSLSYPAGGLANTGELFF. CDR3 in DNA: TGTGCCAGCAGTTTATCGTACCCAGCGGGAGGGCTCGCGAACACCGGGGAGCTGTTTTTT.

This clone was counted a few times. The chain couples TRBV7-2 to TRBJ2-1; 11 bases map to TRBD2. The CDR3 runs 16 residues. V lost 5 bases, J lost 3 bases, and 6 bases stayed unmatched. CDR1 SGHTA and CDR2 FQGNSA come from the germline V gene. The CDR3 sequence: CASSTGTSGYYNEQFF. The CDR3 DNA reads as TGTGCCAGCAGCACCGGGACTAGCGGATACTACAATGAGCAGTTCTTC. The full variable domain, its missing parts supplied by reference TRBV7-2 and TRBJ2-1, is GAGVSQSPSNKVTEKGKDVELRCDPISGHTALYWYRQSLGQGLEFLIYFQGNSAPDKSGLPSDRFSAERTGGSVSTLTIQRTQQEDSAVYLCASSTGTSGYYNEQFFGPGTRLTVL.

The rearrangement joins TRBV29-1 to TRBJ2-1, with TRBD1 identical over 9 bases. This CDR3 has 15 residues. The germline CDR1 and CDR2 sequences are SQVTM and ANQGSEA. The junction had 13 bases not matched to a gene; V was cut back by 6 bases and J by 7 bases. As DNA, the CDR3 is TGCAGCGTCTCTCCCGGGACAGGGTCGGGGAATGAGCAGTTCTTC. Translated, it gives CSVSPGTGSGNEQFF.

This clone has more than one count but fewer than ten. The rearrangement joins TRBV7-8 to TRBJ2-1, with TRBD2 identical over 7 bases. V was clipped by 4 bases and J by 10 bases; unmatched bases: 13. From germline, CDR1 is SGHVS and CDR2 FQNEAQ. The CDR3 has 15 residues. Written as DNA, the CDR3 is TGTGCCAGCAGCTCACCTGGACTAGGTGGGCACGAGCAGTTCTTC. This codes for CASSSPGLGGHEQFF.

The chain carries TRBV27 and TRBJ2-1; 14 nucleotides align to TRBD2. The CDR3 spans 14 residues. Germline assignment: CDR1 MNHEY and CDR2 SMNVEV (reference sequence). The trim removed 8 bases at V and 9 bases at J, leaving 6 bases unmatched. CDR3 DNA sequence: TGTGCCAGCGGGACTAGCGGGAGACAGGTTGAGCAGTTCTTC. Protein product: CASGTSGRQVEQFF.

Only a few counts were recorded for this clone. V usage is TRBV23-1 and J usage is TRBJ2-7; TRBD2 matches at 14 bases. TRBV23-1 is assigned to the ORF class and has an uncertain function. The trim removed 0 bases at V and 0 bases at J, leaving 4 bases unmatched. This CDR3 is 18 amino acids long. The CDR3 loop reads CASSQSGLAGAISYEQYF. The CDR3 DNA reads as TGCGCCAGCAGTCAATCGGGACTAGCGGGAGCAATCTCCTACGAGCAGTACTTC.

The gene calls are TRBV2 and TRBJ1-1; D may be TRBD1 (6 bases). V shed 5 bases and J shed 1 base, with 8 bases lying between them. Germline assignment: CDR1 SNHLY and CDR2 FYNNEI. CDR3 length: 13 residues. CDR3 DNA: TGTGCCAGCAGTACAGGGCGGAACACTGAAGCTTTCTTT. It yields the protein CASSTGRNTEAFF.

This chain connects TRBV2 to TRBJ1-5; 9 positions agree with TRBD1. The CDR3 runs to 16 residues. The germline gives CDR1 SNHLY, CDR2 FYNNEI. With V trimmed by 4 bases and J by 5 bases, 9 bases remained unmatched. Here the CDR3 reads CASSVQGARRDQPQHF. DNA of the CDR3: TGTGCCAGCAGTGTACAGGGGGCGAGGAGGGATCAGCCCCAGCATTTT.

This clone was counted only a few times. The gene calls are TRBV29-1 and TRBJ2-5; unclear D gene. The CDR3 has 13 amino acids. Germline V lookup: CDR1 SQVTM, CDR2 ANQGSEA. V was shortened by 3 bases and J by 5 bases, with 13 bases between the two germline ends. The CDR3 reads CSVESQNGETQYF. DNA for the CDR3: TGCAGCGTTGAGTCCCAAAATGGGGAGACCCAGTACTTC.